Listed here are 2 T cell receptor beta chains from one sample, sequenced in a study of cytomegalovirus exposure and HLA in healthy donors. PCR involved 60 Vbeta and 13 Jbeta primers. Clones were sequenced by immunoSEQ multiplex PCR, and TCRdb holds only the in-frame ones, with some missing. The sample records around 95,000 clones, around 76% being singletons. The sample comprised PBMCs. These receptors were taken from a man aged 25 to 40 in good health and CMV-seropositive.

This clone has only a few counts. J is TRBJ2-1 and V is TRBV19; 11 nucleotides line up with TRBD2. Unmatched junction bases numbered 6, after V lost 5 bases and J lost 0 bases. The length of the CDR3 is 17 residues. Germline CDR1 is LNHDA and CDR2 is SQIVND (reference sequence). CDR3: CASSFRLAGSSYNEQFF. In DNA form, the CDR3 reads TGTGCCAGTAGTTTCCGACTAGCGGGGAGCTCCTACAATGAGCAGTTCTTC.

The chain combines TRBV4-1 with TRBJ2-3; TRBD1 agrees at 8 bases. The CDR3 has 16 amino acids. Germline V CDR1 and CDR2: MGHRA, YSYEKL. Trimming removed 2 bases from V and 2 bases from J; junction bases left unmatched: 6. The CDR3 DNA follows: TGCGCCAGCAGCCAACCTGGGACAGGAGCCACAGATACGCAGTATTTT. It codes for CASSQPGTGATDTQYF.